Detailed here is one T cell receptor beta chain. The assay was immunoSEQ multiplex PCR, and TCRdb's table has in-frame clones only and misses some. Of some 190,000 clones listed, around 90% are singletons. The data stem from a study of control samples from healthy donors and cancer patients. Looked up from germline, CDR1 is SGDLS and CDR2 is YYNGEE. Deletions cut 8 bases from V and 2 bases from J, with 17 bases between. CDR3 length: 14 amino acids. The chain joins TRBV9 to TRBJ2-7; D is uncertain. The sequenced sample consisted of blood. The clonotype was recovered from a man aged 25-40 years in good health. CDR3 DNA: TGTGCCAGGCGCCCGGTCGACCGACCCTACGAGCAGTACTTC. The encoded protein is CARRPVDRPYEQYF.